This T cell receptor beta chain was sequenced during a study of T-cell reconstitution after alpha-beta-depleted transplantation in children. The CDR3 runs 17 residues. Trimming at V came to 6 bases and at J to 0 bases, leaving 7 bases not matched to a gene. Germline CDR1 and CDR2: SGHVS and FQNEAQ. Study-level results: The high TCRbeta diversity at day 60 in some patients came from surviving recipient T cells and thymic progenitors. One year after transplant, T-cell counts and diversity came mostly from newly produced T cells. It was reported that alpha-beta T cells came from several hundred expanded graft clones (about two months after transplant).

TCRbeta library preparation incorporated unique molecular identifiers. TCRdb reanalysed the PCR reads using MiXCR and keeps one entry per CDR3 protein. This sample has 450,000 to 600,000 distinct CDR3 sequences, with approximately 10% found just once. Ten or more counts support this clonotype. The antigen remains undetermined. The starting material was PBMCs, obtained before TCRalphabeta/CD19-depleted stem cell transplant. The V gene is TRBV7-8, the J gene TRBJ2-3; TRBD2 matches 12 bases. The clonotype was recovered from a child aged 2 to 10 with inherited bone marrow failure, due to receive a stem cell transplant. The CDR3, as DNA: TGTGCCAGCAGTTGGGGGACTAGCGGGCCCAGCACAGATACGCAGTATTTT. It yields the protein CASSWGTSGPSTDTQYF.